The text below deals with one T cell receptor (beta chain). The target antigen is unknown. The trim removed 6 bases at V and 3 bases at J, leaving 8 bases unmatched. This CDR3 spans 14 amino acids. Per germline, CDR1 SGDLS and CDR2 YYNGEE. The PCR had 60 Vbeta and 13 Jbeta primers. TCRdb keeps only in-frame clones here, not all; method: immunoSEQ multiplex PCR. The sample has about 200,000 clones, about 74% seen once. This sample is drawn from a study of cytomegalovirus exposure and HLA in healthy donors. General observations from the study: Earlier analysis looked at TCR beta V segments, and most were productive about 87% or about 30% of the time. While the bulk of TCR sequences proved rare, some public TCRs turned up in many donors. Researchers reported in a later analysis that a missense DCLRE1C variant was tied to TCR beta V- and J-gene trimming.

This clonotype was sampled from a man in his forties or fifties in good health and CMV-seronegative. This sequence joins TRBV9 and TRBJ2-5; 7 nucleotides line up with TRBD2. The sample was PBMCs. The CDR3, as DNA: TGTGCCAGCAACCTTTGGGGGGGAGAAGAGACCCAGTACTTC. Protein product: CASNLWGGEETQYF.